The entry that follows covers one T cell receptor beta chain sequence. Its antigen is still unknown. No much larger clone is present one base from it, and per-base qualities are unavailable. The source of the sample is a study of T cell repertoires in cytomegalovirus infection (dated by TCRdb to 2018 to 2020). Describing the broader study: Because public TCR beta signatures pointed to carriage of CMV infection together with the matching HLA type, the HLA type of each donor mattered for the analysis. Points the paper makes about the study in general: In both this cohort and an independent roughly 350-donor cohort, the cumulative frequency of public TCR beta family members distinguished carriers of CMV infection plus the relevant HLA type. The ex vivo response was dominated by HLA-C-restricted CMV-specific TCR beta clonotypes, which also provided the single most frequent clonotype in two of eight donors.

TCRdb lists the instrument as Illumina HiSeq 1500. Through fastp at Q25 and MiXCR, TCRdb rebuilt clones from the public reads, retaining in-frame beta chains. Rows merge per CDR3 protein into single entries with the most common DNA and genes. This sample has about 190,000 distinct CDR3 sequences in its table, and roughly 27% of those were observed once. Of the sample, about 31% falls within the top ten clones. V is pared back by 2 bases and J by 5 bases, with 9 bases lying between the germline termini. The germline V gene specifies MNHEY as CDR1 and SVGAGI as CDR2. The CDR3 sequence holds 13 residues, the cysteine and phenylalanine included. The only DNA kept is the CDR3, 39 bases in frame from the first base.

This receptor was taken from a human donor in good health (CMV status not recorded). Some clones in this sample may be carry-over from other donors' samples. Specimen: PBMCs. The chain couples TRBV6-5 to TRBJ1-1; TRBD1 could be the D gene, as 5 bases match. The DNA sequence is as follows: TGTGCCAGCAGTTACATGGGACGTACTGAAGCTTTCTTT. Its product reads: CASSYMGRTEAFF.